This TCR beta chain is from a study of T cell repertoires in cytomegalovirus infection. Study findings and constraints: Clonotype analysis showed dominance of the ex vivo response by HLA-C-restricted CMV-specific TCR beta clonotypes.

The ends lost 0 bases at V and 2 bases at J; junction bases unmatched: 13. The CDR3 runs to 19 residues. Germline values: CDR1 LGHNA, CDR2 YNFKEQ. On this clonotype: The antigen is not known.

In TCRdb, the reads were re-called with MiXCR into one record per CDR3 protein. This sample yields roughly 730,000 distinct CDR3 sequences, of which 30% to 35% are seen a single time; roughly 18% belongs to the top ten. The receptor was isolated from a human donor in good health (CMV status not recorded). Some clones in this sample may be carry-over from other donors' samples. The sample consisted of cultured PBMCs, taken from culture after CMV antigen stimulation. The rearrangement links TRBV4-2 to TRBJ2-3, with 8 bases that match TRBD2. This CDR3 is CASSQEYGFSGVITDTQYF. The CDR3 DNA sequence: TGTGCCAGCAGCCAAGAGTACGGTTTTAGCGGGGTTATCACAGATACGCAGTATTTT.